These 27 T cell receptor beta chains originate from one sample sequenced in a study of blood T cell repertoires in COVID-19. Some clones are missing from TCRdb's copy, which holds only in-frame ones; the method was immunoSEQ multiplex PCR. The sample has fewer than 350,000 clones, 85% seen once. The sequenced sample was PBMCs or T cells enriched from blood (not recorded which). The receptors originated from a woman in her 50s who had recovered from COVID-19.

This clone occurred once. The V and J genes are TRBV4-1 and TRBJ1-1; no clear D. This CDR3 is built from 15 residues. V was clipped by 4 bases and J by 0 bases, with 12 bases between them. CDR1 and CDR2 (germline): MGHRA, YSYEKL. The CDR3 loop reads CASSLTRVMNTEAFF. In nucleotides, the CDR3 is TGCGCCAGCAGCCTTACGAGGGTGATGAACACTGAAGCTTTCTTT.

This chain joins TRBV6-5 and TRBJ2-7; TRBD2 matches at 9 bases. This CDR3 has 14 amino acids. With 4 bases clipped from V and 2 bases from J, the junction kept 3 bases outside the gene matches. Germline V lookup: CDR1 MNHEY, CDR2 SVGAGI. CDR3 sequence (DNA): TGTGCCAGCAGTTCAAGCGGGGGGCCCTACGAGCAGTACTTC. Its protein product is CASSSSGGPYEQYF.

The V call is TRBV7-8, the J call TRBJ2-2; TRBD2 matches at 7 bases. Germline values: CDR1 SGHVS, CDR2 FQNEAQ. J gave up 0 bases and V 8 bases, and 3 bases lay outside the gene matches. The CDR3 length is 14 residues. CDR3 loop: CASARGANTGELFF. The DNA for the CDR3 is TGTGCCAGCGCCCGGGGGGCGAACACCGGGGAGCTGTTTTTT.

The chain joins TRBV5-1 to TRBJ2-6, with D possibly TRBD1 on 6 matching bases. This CDR3 contains 18 residues. V was pared by 3 bases and J by 0 bases, with 16 bases between. Germline values: CDR1 SGHRS, CDR2 YFSETQ. CDR3 DNA sequence: TGCGCCAGCAGCTCCCCAGCAGGGGCCGCCTCTGGGGCCAACGTCCTGACTTTC. It codes for CASSSPAGAASGANVLTF.

The J gene is TRBJ2-2, the V gene TRBV6-1; D remains ambiguous. Germline V lookup: CDR1 MNHNS, CDR2 SASEGT. Trimming took 1 base from V and 6 from J, leaving 12 bases between them. The CDR3 sequence is 15 residues long. In nucleotides, the CDR3 is TGTGCCAGCAGTGAAGACCGTCTACCACCCGGGGAGCTGTTTTTT. Its protein is CASSEDRLPPGELFF.

In nucleotides, the CDR3 is TGTGCCAGCAGCGTAGCCCCCAACACAGATACGCAGTATTTT. It is translated as CASSVAPNTDTQYF. The rearrangement joins TRBV9 to TRBJ2-3; no reliable D call. CDR1 is SGDLS and CDR2 is YYNGEE in the germline V gene. The CDR3 runs to 14 residues. Trimming stripped 0 bases from V and 2 bases from J, with 7 bases between.

The CDR3 nucleotides are TGTGCCAGCAGCCTAGGATGGGTTTCCTACGAGCAGTACTTC. It encodes CASSLGWVSYEQYF. V gene TRBV2 combines with J gene TRBJ2-7; no clear D. V lost 6 bases, J lost 1 base, and 13 bases lay in between. Germline V lookup: CDR1 SNHLY, CDR2 FYNNEI. The CDR3 totals 14 residues.

The chain uses TRBV11-2 and TRBJ1-6; 10 nucleotides match TRBD1. Germline V gene data show CDR1 as SGHAT and CDR2 as FQNNGV. The J segment lost 7 bases and the V segment lost 8 bases, leaving 11 bases of the junction unmatched. This CDR3 is 16 amino acids long. The CDR3 sequence: CASRRTTGGLNSPLHF. The CDR3 DNA reads as TGTGCCAGCCGCCGAACGACAGGGGGCCTCAATTCACCCCTCCACTTT.

The J gene is TRBJ1-4, the V gene TRBV9; 9 nucleotides line up with TRBD1. From germline, CDR1 is SGDLS and CDR2 YYNGEE. J was trimmed by 6 bases and V by 3 bases; bases with no gene match: 3. The CDR3 runs 14 residues. The CDR3 nucleotides are TGTGCCAGCAGCGGACAGGGGGGAGATGAAAAACTGTTTTTT. This codes for CASSGQGGDEKLFF.

J is TRBJ1-5 and V is TRBV19, with a weak D call TRBD1 (5 bases). Germline CDR1 reads LNHDA; CDR2 reads SQIVND (reference sequence). Trimming left V 4 bases short and J 6 bases short, with 13 bases between. This CDR3 region has 14 residues. CDR3 coding DNA: TGTGCCAGTAGTAATTTCCAGGGAGGTCAGCCCCAGCATTTT. It codes for CASSNFQGGQPQHF.

This sequence joins TRBV3-1 (or the pseudogene TRBV3-2) and TRBJ1-4; the D gene is possibly TRBD1 (6 bases). V dropped 2 bases and J dropped 7 bases, with 11 bases sitting between them. CDR3 size: 14 residues. Germline CDR1 and CDR2: LGHDT and YNNKEL (reference sequence). The DNA of the CDR3 is TGTGCCAGCAGCCAATCGGGGACAAGTGAAAAACTGTTTTTT. Amino acids: CASSQSGTSEKLFF.

The V gene is TRBV10-2, the J gene TRBJ2-3, with TRBD2 identical over 16 bases. CDR3 length: 19 amino acids. With V trimmed by 3 bases and J by 3 bases, 9 bases remained unmatched. Germline CDR1 is WSHSY and CDR2 is SAAADI. The CDR3 region has the DNA TGCGCCAGCAGTGATTTTCCGGGACTAGCGGGGGGGGAGACAGATACGCAGTATTTT. Translation: CASSDFPGLAGGETDTQYF.

The V gene is TRBV5-1, the J gene TRBJ2-3; 12 bases align to TRBD2. V lost 7 bases to trimming and J lost 2 bases; unmatched junction nucleotides: 11. The germline gives CDR1 SGHRS, CDR2 YFSETQ. The CDR3 has 17 residues. The CDR3, as DNA: TGCGCCAGCGGCCGGGGGACTAGCGGGTTCTTCACAGATACGCAGTATTTT. Residues: CASGRGTSGFFTDTQYF. The full variable domain, in which reference TRBV5-1 and TRBJ2-3 provide the parts outside the CDR3, is KAGVTQTPRYLIKTRGQQVTLSCSPISGHRSVSWYQQTPGQGLQFLFEYFSETQRNKGNFPGRFSGRQFSNSRSEMNVSTLELGDSALYLCASGRGTSGFFTDTQYFGPGTRLTVL.

The chain has TRBV23-1 and TRBJ1-1; 8 bases are shared with TRBD1. TRBV23-1 is filed as an ORF, its function uncertain. Trimming at V came to 6 bases and at J to 4 bases, leaving 4 bases not matched to a gene. The CDR3 length is 13 residues. Here the CDR3 DNA reads TGCGCCAGCAGACCCGACAGGGGCACTGAAGCTTTCTTT. It codes for CASRPDRGTEAFF.

The chain carries TRBV10-1 and TRBJ2-2, with a weak D call TRBD1 (5 bases). The CDR3 is 14 amino acids. Trimming took off 1 base at V and 7 bases at J, with 10 bases between the two ends. Germline CDR1 is WNHNN and CDR2 is SYGVQD (reference sequence). The CDR3 loop reads CASSEFRASGELFF. The CDR3 bases are TGCGCCAGCAGTGAGTTCAGGGCCAGCGGGGAGCTGTTTTTT.

This clone was recorded only once. The genes are TRBV7-9 and TRBJ1-1; weak D call: TRBD1 (5 bases). The V end was cut by 3 bases, the J end by 1 base, with 9 bases between. The germline CDR1 and CDR2 sequences are SEHNR and FQNEAQ (reference sequence). This CDR3 region has 14 residues. The CDR3 here is CASSLTAGNTEAFF. DNA for the CDR3: TGTGCCAGCAGCTTGACAGCTGGGAACACTGAAGCTTTCTTT.

This chain connects TRBV7-6 to TRBJ1-1; D gene unclear. This CDR3 is built from 15 residues. The V end lost 5 bases, the J end lost 4 bases, and 17 bases lay between the germline ends. Germline assignment: CDR1 SGHVS and CDR2 FNYEAQ. CDR3 sequence: CASSTSGIRGTEAFF. The CDR3 DNA follows: TGTGCCAGCAGCACCTCGGGGATCCGAGGCACTGAAGCTTTCTTT.

This chain uses TRBV18 with TRBJ2-7, with 8 bases fitting TRBD1. The CDR3 extends over 14 amino acids. Germline lookup yields CDR1 KGHSH and CDR2 LQKENI. V shed 3 bases, J shed 6 bases, and the junction held 7 bases outside the gene matches. In DNA, the CDR3 is TGTGCCAGCTCACCTGGGACAGGCCTAGGCGAGCAGTACTTC. It yields the protein CASSPGTGLGEQYF.

This chain connects TRBV25-1 to TRBJ2-3, with no clear D. V was clipped by 2 bases and J by 2 bases, with 8 bases between them. From germline, CDR1 is MGHDK and CDR2 SYGVNS. This CDR3 is 14 amino acids long. CDR3 nucleotide sequence: TGTGCCAGCAGTGAACGGGTATTCACAGATACGCAGTATTTT. It codes for CASSERVFTDTQYF.

This clone was seen just once. The gene calls are TRBV19 and TRBJ1-1; 9 bases line up with TRBD1. V was pared by 8 bases and J by 3 bases, with 4 bases of the junction left unmatched. Germline V gene sequence: CDR1 LNHDA, CDR2 SQIVND (reference sequence). The length of the CDR3 is 13 residues. The CDR3 coding sequence is TGTGCCAGTGGACAGGGGTTGGACACTGAAGCTTTCTTT. Residues: CASGQGLDTEAFF.

This clone was observed a handful of times. The rearrangement joins TRBV7-2 to TRBJ1-5; D is uncertain. The length of the CDR3 is 15 residues. The V gene lost 5 bases and the J gene lost 0 bases, with 11 bases spanning the gap. Germline V gene lookup returns CDR1 SGHTA and CDR2 FQGNSA. The CDR3 nucleotides read TGTGCCAGCAGCATCCGGGAAGGTAGCAATCAGCCCCAGCATTTT. Its translation: CASSIREGSNQPQHF.

The V and J genes are TRBV7-3 and TRBJ2-5; D perhaps matches TRBD2 (5 bases). This CDR3 is 15 amino acids long. Germline CDR1 and CDR2: SGHTA and FQGTGA. V lost 5 bases and J lost 2, with 15 bases in between. CDR3 protein: CASSPGSLLQETQYF. CDR3 coding DNA: TGTGCCAGCAGCCCGGGGTCATTGTTGCAAGAGACCCAGTACTTC.

This chain connects TRBV18 to TRBJ2-2; no firm D call. The germline V gene has CDR1 KGHSH and CDR2 LQKENI. The germline V and J ends were trimmed by 5 bases and 6 bases, with 10 bases remaining between them. This CDR3 has 13 amino acids. The CDR3 coding sequence is TGTGCCAGCTCAGGGCAGTTCGCCGGGGAGCTGTTTTTT. It is translated as CASSGQFAGELFF.

The rearrangement uses TRBV11-2 and TRBJ2-7, with 8 bases aligning to TRBD1. Per germline, CDR1 SGHAT and CDR2 FQNNGV. The CDR3 length is 14 residues. V lost 1 base, J lost 4 bases, and 3 bases stayed unmatched. DNA of the CDR3: TGTGCCAGCAGCTTAGGGACAGGGTGGTACGAGCAGTACTTC. Its translation: CASSLGTGWYEQYF.

V and J are TRBV15 and TRBJ1-1; D ambiguous. This CDR3 has 18 amino acids. Germline CDR1 and CDR2: LNHNV and YYDKDF (reference sequence). With 3 bases removed from V and 0 bases from J, the gap between germline ends came to 20 bases. CDR3 residues: CATSRGVGRLSMNTEAFF. The CDR3 bases are TGTGCCACCAGCAGGGGAGTTGGACGGCTATCAATGAACACTGAAGCTTTCTTT.

V usage is TRBV6-4 and J usage is TRBJ2-1; 8 nucleotides match TRBD1. Germline CDR1 MRHNA, CDR2 SNTAGT. The CDR3 totals 15 residues. V shed 4 bases and J 2 bases; nucleotides not matched to a gene: 4. The CDR3 DNA reads as TGTGCCAGCAGTGCGGACAGGGTTACCTACAATGAGCAGTTCTTC. Protein sequence: CASSADRVTYNEQFF.

The chain carries TRBV5-1 and TRBJ1-2, with 8 nucleotides matching TRBD1. The V and J ends lost 4 bases and 4 bases, in that order; junction bases with no gene match: 9. The germline gives CDR1 SGHRS, CDR2 YFSETQ. CDR3 length: 15 residues. CDR3 loop: CASSPLTGATYGYTF. The CDR3 DNA reads TGCGCCAGCAGCCCTCTGACAGGGGCGACCTATGGCTACACCTTC.